This entry lists 26 T cell receptor beta chains sequenced from one sample in a study of blood T cell repertoires in COVID-19. The repertoire was sequenced with immunoSEQ multiplex PCR; TCRdb's copy has only in-frame clones and lacks some. The data show a few hundred thousand clones, more than 75% seen once. Sequencing was performed on PBMCs or T cells enriched from blood (not recorded which). Source of these receptors: a woman in her sixties in a cohort exposed to, infected with or recovered from COVID-19 (not recorded which).

This chain joins TRBV11-2 and TRBJ2-1; 9 nucleotides align to TRBD2. This CDR3 contains 15 residues. Unmatched junction bases numbered 10, after V lost 5 bases and J lost 8 bases. The germline CDR1 and CDR2 sequences are SGHAT and FQNNGV. The CDR3 DNA is TGTGCCAGCAGCCGTATAGCGGGAGATGTACATGAGCAGTTCTTC. It yields the protein CASSRIAGDVHEQFF.

The chain has TRBV28 and TRBJ2-3, with a weak D call TRBD2 (5 bases). This CDR3 contains 14 residues. V lost 8 bases and J lost 0, with 12 bases in between. The germline V gene has CDR1 MDHEN and CDR2 SYDVKM. The CDR3 protein is CASGSSTSTDTQYF. CDR3 in DNA: TGTGCCAGCGGGAGCAGTACCAGCACAGATACGCAGTATTTT.

The chain couples TRBV2 to TRBJ1-6; 7 nucleotides match TRBD1. The CDR3 runs to 15 residues. Per the germline V gene, CDR1 is SNHLY and CDR2 is FYNNEI. The ends lost 7 bases at V and 5 bases at J; junction bases unmatched: 8. CDR3 nucleotide sequence: TGTGCCAGCAAAAACGGACAGGCGAATAATTCACCCCTCCACTTT. It codes for CASKNGQANNSPLHF.

The chain joins TRBV30 to TRBJ2-3, with D tentatively TRBD1 (5 bases). With 4 bases removed from V and 6 bases from J, the gap between germline ends came to 11 bases. Germline V lookup: CDR1 GTSNPN, CDR2 SVGIG (reference sequence). There are 12 residues in the CDR3. CDR3 DNA sequence: TGTGCCTGGACACGGAACAGGGATACGCAGTATTTT. Translating gives CAWTRNRDTQYF.

The chain carries TRBV27 and TRBJ1-5, with no clear D. The CDR3 contains 14 residues. The germline V gene encodes CDR1 MNHEY and CDR2 SMNVEV (reference sequence). Trimming removed 1 base at V and 1 base at J, with 5 bases between. The CDR3: CASSLFGSNQPQHF. In nucleotides, the CDR3 is TGTGCCAGCAGTTTATTCGGGAGCAATCAGCCCCAGCATTTT.

The genes are TRBV29-1 and TRBJ1-2; TRBD1 might be the D (6 bases). The CDR3 consists of 11 residues. Germline CDR1 reads SQVTM; CDR2 reads ANQGSEA. V gave up 6 bases and J gave up 8 bases, with 13 bases separating them. The CDR3 here is CSVGVGTGYTF. CDR3 DNA: TGCAGCGTCGGGGTTGGGACAGGCTACACCTTC. The full variable domain, its missing parts supplied by reference TRBV29-1 and TRBJ1-2, is SAVISQKPSRDICQRGTSLTIQCQVDSQVTMMFWYRQQPGQSLTLIATANQGSEATYESGFVIDKFPISRPNLTFSTLTVSNMSPEDSSIYLCSVGVGTGYTFGSGTRLTVV.

The chain recombines TRBV9 with TRBJ2-2; D call uncertain. The germline V gene has CDR1 SGDLS and CDR2 YYNGEE. Trimming removed 3 bases at V and 5 bases at J, with 11 bases between. CDR3 size: 14 residues. CDR3 sequence (DNA): TGTGCCAGCAGCGAGCTAGGCGGTACCGGGGAGCTGTTTTTT. This gives the protein CASSELGGTGELFF.

This chain joins TRBV27 and TRBJ1-2; no firm D call. This CDR3 is 14 amino acids long. Germline lookup yields CDR1 MNHEY and CDR2 SMNVEV (reference sequence). Trimming shortened V by 3 bases and J by 7 bases, and 15 bases separated the two germline ends. This CDR3 reads CASSFVRGFFGYTF. In DNA form, the CDR3 reads TGTGCCAGCAGTTTTGTACGAGGGTTTTTTGGCTACACCTTC.

The V gene is TRBV5-1, the J gene TRBJ2-1; TRBD2 aligns across 11 bases. The CDR3 extends over 16 amino acids. Losses at the gene ends were 3 bases for V and 7 bases for J; bases not matched to a gene: 9. CDR1 and CDR2 from the germline V gene are SGHRS and YFSETQ. The CDR3 is CASSSISGRAGNEQFF. The CDR3 bases are TGCGCCAGCAGCTCCATTAGCGGGAGGGCCGGGAATGAGCAGTTCTTC.

The chain couples TRBV3-1 (or the pseudogene TRBV3-2) to TRBJ1-6; 9 positions match TRBD1. The trim removed 0 bases at V and 14 bases at J, leaving 8 bases unmatched. The CDR3 length is 15 residues. The germline gives CDR1 LGHDT, CDR2 YNNKEL (reference sequence). DNA of the CDR3: TGTGCCAGCAGCCAAGAAGGACAGGGGAAAAAAACCCTCCACTTT. Amino acid sequence: CASSQEGQGKKTLHF.

The gene calls are TRBV9 and TRBJ2-7, with a tentative D call TRBD1 (5 bases). V gave up 2 bases and J gave up 2 bases, with 14 bases separating them. CDR1 and CDR2 (germline): SGDLS, YYNGEE. The CDR3 totals 15 residues. The CDR3 coding sequence is TGTGCCAGCAGCGTGGTGGACACCTCGACCTACGAGCAGTACTTC. Protein: CASSVVDTSTYEQYF.

The rearrangement links TRBV18 to TRBJ2-3; possible D gene TRBD1, 6 bases. CDR3 length: 17 residues. The germline V gene has CDR1 KGHSH and CDR2 LQKENI. V lost 1 base and J lost 0, with 14 bases in between. CDR3 sequence: CASSPLGTQLSTDTQYF. The DNA of the CDR3 is TGTGCCAGCTCACCACTGGGGACACAGTTAAGCACAGATACGCAGTATTTT. The full variable domain, in which reference TRBV18 and TRBJ2-3 provide the parts outside the CDR3, is NAGVMQNPRHLVRRRGQEARLRCSPMKGHSHVYWYRQLPEEGLKFMVYLQKENIIDESGMPKERFSAEFPKEGPSILRIQQVVRGDSAAYFCASSPLGTQLSTDTQYFGPGTRLTVL.

The sample holds a few counts of this clone. The chain couples TRBV30 to TRBJ2-5; possible D gene TRBD2, 6 bases. In germline, CDR1 is GTSNPN, CDR2 SVGIG (reference sequence). This CDR3 spans 12 amino acids. Trimming pared 3 bases from V and 10 bases from J, leaving 15 bases between. CDR3 sequence (DNA): TGTGCCTGGAGGGGCGGCGGGGAGCTCCAGTACTTC. Translating it yields CAWRGGGELQYF.

This chain links TRBV9 with TRBJ2-2; TRBD1 might be the D (5 bases). V gave up 2 bases and J gave up 6 bases, with 11 bases separating them. Per germline, CDR1 SGDLS and CDR2 YYNGEE. The CDR3 is made up of 14 amino acids. In DNA form, the CDR3 reads TGTGCCAGCAGCGTTCAGGGCTTCCCCGGGGAGCTGTTTTTT. Its protein product is CASSVQGFPGELFF.

The chain joins TRBV11-2 to TRBJ2-3; perhaps TRBD2 as D (6 bases). Trimming cost V 5 bases and J 6 bases, with 9 bases left between them. CDR1 is SGHAT, CDR2 FQNNGV, per germline. This CDR3 is built from 12 residues. The CDR3 protein is CASSPSGDTQYF. CDR3 nucleotide sequence: TGTGCCAGCAGCCCCAGCGGGGATACGCAGTATTTT. The complete variable domain, with remaining parts taken from reference TRBV11-2 and TRBJ2-3, reads EAGVAQSPRYKIIEKRQSVAFWCNPISGHATLYWYQQILGQGPKLLIQFQNNGVVDDSQLPKDRFSAERLKGVDSTLKIQPAKLEDSAVYLCASSPSGDTQYFGPGTRLTVL.

The genes are TRBV28 and TRBJ2-1; 10 bases match TRBD2. Germline lookup yields CDR1 MDHEN and CDR2 SYDVKM. V was clipped by 5 bases and J by 4 bases; unmatched bases: 8. The CDR3 extends over 16 amino acids. CDR3 nucleotides: TGTGCCAGCAGTCTCCCCGGGACTAGCGAATACAATGAGCAGTTCTTC. Translated, it gives CASSLPGTSEYNEQFF. Variable domain in full (rest from reference TRBV28 and TRBJ2-1): DVKVTQSSRYLVKRTGEKVFLECVQDMDHENMFWYRQDPGLGLRLIYFSYDVKMKEKGDIPEGYSVSREKKERFSLILESASTNQTSMYLCASSLPGTSEYNEQFFGPGTRLTVL.

The chain employs TRBV28 and TRBJ1-1; D unclear. Trimming shortened V by 8 bases and J by 7 bases, and 11 bases separated the two germline ends. The CDR3 contains 11 residues. Per germline, CDR1 MDHEN and CDR2 SYDVKM. Here the CDR3 reads CASRRGIEAFF. CDR3 DNA: TGTGCCAGCCGACGGGGAATTGAAGCTTTCTTT. Filled out from reference TRBV28 and TRBJ1-1, the complete variable domain reads DVKVTQSSRYLVKRTGEKVFLECVQDMDHENMFWYRQDPGLGLRLIYFSYDVKMKEKGDIPEGYSVSREKKERFSLILESASTNQTSMYLCASRRGIEAFFGQGTRLTVV.

The chain is built from TRBV24-1 and TRBJ1-2, with a weak D call TRBD1 (6 bases). V was trimmed by 4 bases and J by 4 bases, leaving 15 bases between them. Germline CDR1 KGHDR, CDR2 SFDVKD. The CDR3 consists of 15 residues. The CDR3: CATSEGTWGPYGYTF. The DNA of the CDR3 is TGTGCCACCAGTGAGGGCACGTGGGGGCCCTATGGCTACACCTTC.

The chain links TRBV6-5 to TRBJ2-7; D may be TRBD1 (8 bases). V was shortened by 9 bases and J by 5 bases, with 17 bases between the two germline ends. CDR1 and CDR2 from the germline V gene are MNHEY and SVGAGI. The CDR3 runs to 13 residues. DNA of the CDR3: TGTGCCAGTAGGACAGGGAGGGTGGACGAGCAGTACTTC. Amino acid sequence: CASRTGRVDEQYF.

The rearrangement uses TRBV19 and TRBJ2-2, with 10 bases matching TRBD2. The V and J ends lost 4 bases and 1 base, in that order; junction bases with no gene match: 9. The CDR3 covers 18 residues. Germline loops: CDR1 LNHDA, CDR2 SQIVND (reference sequence). CDR3 in amino acids: CASSTTSWTSGNTGELFF. CDR3 bases: TGTGCCAGTAGTACTACTTCCTGGACTAGCGGGAACACCGGGGAGCTGTTTTTT. Full variable domain (missing parts from reference TRBV19 and TRBJ2-2): DGGITQSPKYLFRKEGQNVTLSCEQNLNHDAMYWYRQDPGQGLRLIYYSQIVNDFQKGDIAEGYSVSREKKESFPLTVTSAQKNPTAFYLCASSTTSWTSGNTGELFFGEGSRLTVL.

This clone was found many times. The chain links TRBV28 to TRBJ2-1, with 15 bases identical to TRBD2. The germline CDR1 and CDR2 sequences are MDHEN and SYDVKM. Trimming took 8 bases from V and 0 from J; bases not matched to a gene: 8. The CDR3 contains 18 residues. The chain's CDR3 is CASLGLAGGQSSYNEQFF. The CDR3 DNA reads as TGTGCCAGCCTGGGACTAGCGGGAGGACAGAGCTCCTACAATGAGCAGTTCTTC.

V and J are TRBV9 and TRBJ2-5; 7 positions match TRBD2. With 4 bases clipped from V and 4 bases from J, the junction kept 19 bases outside the gene matches. CDR1 is SGDLS and CDR2 is YYNGEE in the germline V gene. The CDR3 length is 18 residues. This CDR3 reads CASSPPLKGRERGETQYF. CDR3 coding DNA: TGTGCCAGCAGCCCCCCCCTGAAGGGGCGGGAGCGGGGAGAGACCCAGTACTTC.

V is TRBV5-1 and J is TRBJ1-3; D is ambiguous. The CDR3 spans 14 residues. V was trimmed by 2 bases and J by 0 bases, leaving 6 bases between them. Germline V gene data show CDR1 as SGHRS and CDR2 as YFSETQ. The CDR3 region has the DNA TGCGCCAGCAGCTTTGGGAGCTCTGGAAACACCATATATTTT. Amino acids: CASSFGSSGNTIYF.

This clone was recorded only once. J is TRBJ2-5 and V is TRBV10-2; TRBD1 matches at 7 bases. Germline assignment: CDR1 WSHSY and CDR2 SAAADI. With 6 bases clipped from V and 5 bases from J, the junction kept 9 bases outside the gene matches. This CDR3 is built from 14 residues. The CDR3 is CASRGTGVWETQYF. The CDR3 DNA follows: TGCGCCAGCAGGGGCACAGGGGTGTGGGAGACCCAGTACTTC.

The chain has TRBV7-6 and TRBJ2-7; D perhaps matches TRBD1 (5 bases). V shed 5 bases and J shed 6 bases, with 17 bases lying between them. Germline-derived CDR1 and CDR2 are SGHVS and FNYEAQ. This CDR3 spans 14 amino acids. CDR3 in amino acids: CASSPHQGNGEQYF. CDR3 DNA: TGTGCCAGCAGCCCCCACCAGGGAAACGGCGAGCAGTACTTC.

The chain recombines TRBV29-1 with TRBJ1-3; no definite D call. Per the germline V gene, CDR1 is SQVTM and CDR2 is ANQGSEA. With 3 bases removed from V and 0 bases from J, the gap between germline ends came to 6 bases. This CDR3 is 13 amino acids long. The DNA of the CDR3 is TGCAGCGTTGAGAAGAGCTCTGGAAACACCATATATTTT. This gives the protein CSVEKSSGNTIYF.